The present T cell receptor beta chain was sequenced within a study of control samples from healthy donors and cancer patients (dated by TCRdb to the early 2020s). V sheds 5 bases and J sheds 7 bases, leaving 18 bases between their ends. The CDR3 holds 16 amino acids from the cysteine to the phenylalanine. Only CDR3 DNA is held: 48 bases, read in frame from base 1. The germline V gene (reference sequence) yields MNHEY for CDR1 and SMNVEV for CDR2. The count of this clone is one. The antigen it recognizes is unknown. Base qualities were left out, and no much larger clone turns up one base away. Preparation of the library involved the immunoSEQ multiplex PCR assay. This immuneACCESS table, as held by TCRdb, lists in-frame sequences with V and J called but not all clones. Of the missing ones, under half trace to an unresolved V gene in checked studies; the others have no known cause. The sample profile shows about 180,000 clones; roughly 94% of them were found once. Jointly, the top ten make up approximately 1.5% of the sample.

The sequence came from a woman aged 18-30 years in good health. The chain links TRBV27 with TRBJ1-6; TRBD1 is a weak D gene call, 5 bases matching. The source material was blood. The sequenced DNA: TGTGCCAGCAGTCCCAGCGGGGGAGCTCTCAATTCACCCCTCCACTTT. It specifies CASSPSGGALNSPLHF.